The 9 T cell receptor beta chains given below trace back to one sample, sequenced in a study of tumor-infiltrating lymphocytes in primary liver carcinoma. Co-extraction of RNA and DNA was performed on roughly 20-31 mg of unsorted bulk tissue. From 500 ng total RNA, TCR beta cDNA was generated with a primer in the constant region. Investigators got TCR beta libraries out of three nested multiplex PCR rounds, done with slightly modified ARM-PCR. The study ran its first two PCR rounds for around 10 cycles each, using TRBV1-TRBV30 forward primers and a C-beta reverse primer. TCRdb recomputed calls from the multiplex PCR reads with MiXCR, one row per CDR3 protein. Of 100,000 to 150,000 distinct CDR3 sequences in the sample, under 65% were seen once. Specimen: liver tumor tissue from sampling region 3. Indicated subset: tumor region T3, left-lateral pole. Receptors originate from a woman aged 60-75 years with primary liver carcinoma and hepatitis B virus infection.

This clonotype appeared a few times. The chain links TRBV24-1 to TRBJ2-6; D is undetermined. Per germline, CDR1 KGHDR and CDR2 SFDVKD. V dropped 5 bases and J dropped 1 base, with 5 bases sitting between them. This CDR3 spans 14 amino acids. CDR3 nucleotides: TGTGCCACCAGTGGGGGATCTGGGGCCAACGTCCTGACTTTC. Encoded protein: CATSGGSGANVLTF.

With regard to this clonotype: At one boundary the junction diverges from the germline segment, which might be a read error. The rearrangement joins TRBV6-1 to TRBJ2-1; TRBD2 might be the D (6 bases). Germline loops: CDR1 MNHNS, CDR2 SASEGT. CDR3 length: 15 amino acids. The CDR3 protein is CASIEGLARYNEQFF. The CDR3 bases are TGTGCTAGCATTGAAGGGCTAGCGAGATACAATGAGCAGTTCTTC.

Only one count was recorded for this clonotype. The junction does not match germline at one end; this may be a read error. The CDR3 sequence is CASSLDGQPQHF. In DNA form, the CDR3 reads TGTGCCAGTAGTTTAGACGGTCAGCCCCAGCATTTT. The chain couples TRBV12-3 or TRBV12-4 to TRBJ1-5; D ambiguous. CDR3 size: 12 residues.

V and J are TRBV2 and TRBJ2-3; D is possibly TRBD1 or TRBD2 (6 bases each). The CDR3 extends over 14 amino acids. Germline V gene lookup returns CDR1 SNHLY and CDR2 FYNNEI. V lost 6 bases and J 0 bases, leaving 10 bases between the germline ends. CDR3 region: CASSGGHSTDTQYF. The CDR3 coding sequence is TGTGCCAGCAGCGGGGGACATAGCACAGATACGCAGTATTTT.

The chain couples TRBV11-2 to TRBJ2-5, with D possibly being TRBD1 or TRBD2 (5 bases each). The tail of the sequence fits TRBJ2-3 better, so the J call may be wrong. This CDR3 comprises 16 residues. Per the germline V gene, CDR1 is SGHAT and CDR2 is FQNNGV. CDR3 nucleotide sequence: TGTGCCAGCAGCCATATACCTGGATTCGGGGCGGGTACGCAGTATTTT. It specifies CASSHIPGFGAGTQYF.

On this clonotype: Here the CDR3 omits its conserved ending phenylalanine or tryptophan, so a read error is the likely source. The DNA is omitted, as the CDR3 cannot be located on it reliably, and the CDR3 follows TCRdb's listing. The chain is built from TRBV11-2 and TRBJ2-2. Germline CDR1 is SGHAT and CDR2 is FQNNGV. Ends included, the CDR3 has 13 residues. The CDR3 is CPSSLDRTGEPFL.

Turning to this clonotype: A much larger clone differs from this one at a single base, so this may be a read error. The rearrangement joins TRBV13 to TRBJ2-7; no reliable D call. There are 11 residues in the CDR3. Per germline, CDR1 PRHDT and CDR2 FYEKMQ (reference sequence). V was pared by 4 bases and J by 9 bases, with 10 bases between. CDR3 sequence: CASSSGHGQYF. The CDR3 DNA reads as TGTGCCAGCAGCTCCGGCCACGGGCAGTACTTC. The full variable domain, completed using reference TRBV13 and TRBJ2-7, is AAGVIQSPRHLIKEKRETATLKCYPIPRHDTVYWYQQGPGQDPQFLISFYEKMQSDKGSIPDRFSAQQFSDYHSELNMSSLELGDSALYFCASSSGHGQYFGPGTRLTVT.

Note on this clonotype: Its ends do not fully match the called genes, so a read error is possible. The rearrangement joins TRBV11-2 to TRBJ2-7; D is ambiguous. Germline V gene lookup returns CDR1 SGHAT and CDR2 FQNNGV. The CDR3 sequence is 15 residues long. The CDR3 nucleotides read TGTGCCAGCAACTCAGAGGTCTCAAAGGTCTCCGAGCAGTACTTT. Amino acids: CASNSEVSKVSEQYF.

Of note for this clonotype: The junction departs from germline at one end; a sequencing error may be responsible. The chain carries TRBV11-2 and TRBJ2-5, with 9 positions matching TRBD2. The CDR3 consists of 16 residues. The germline V gene has CDR1 SGHAT and CDR2 FQNNGV. The CDR3 loop reads CASSYSRGSGRESQYF. The CDR3 DNA sequence: TGTGCTAGCAGCTACTCCCGTGGTAGCGGGAGAGAATCCCAGTACTTC.